The 14 T cell receptor beta chains presented below share a single source sample, sequenced in a study of T cells in Graves' hyperthyroidism and ophthalmopathy. Using RNA transcripts as the source, TCR beta CDR3 regions were amplified. The HTBI primer set was used in a first-round RT-PCR of the TCR CDR3. Each CDR3 protein gets one entry after TCRdb re-called the multiplex PCR reads with MiXCR. The sample has about half a million distinct CDR3 sequences; roughly 20% are singletons. The material sequenced was blood. The receptors were sampled from a young man with Graves' hyperthyroidism.

This clonotype was detected ten times or more. This chain joins TRBV28 and TRBJ1-1, with D unclear. Germline CDR1 is MDHEN and CDR2 is SYDVKM. V lost 6 bases and J 3 bases, leaving 11 bases between the germline ends. This CDR3 is 13 amino acids long. The CDR3 nucleotides are TGTGCCAGCAGGCTTTCCGCTTACACTGAAGCTTTCTTT. As protein: CASRLSAYTEAFF.

This clonotype was observed a handful of times. A read error may explain this, as a much larger clone is one base away. This sequence joins TRBV11-2 and TRBJ1-1; D gene ambiguous. Germline V CDR1 and CDR2: SGHAT, FQNNGV. The CDR3 totals 14 residues. V was shortened by 6 bases and J by 0 bases, with 11 bases between the two germline ends. The chain's CDR3 is CASSFGYMNTEAFF. DNA of the CDR3: TGTGCCAGCAGTTTCGGATATATGAACACTGAAGCTTTCTTT. The full variable domain, in which reference TRBV11-2 and TRBJ1-1 provide the parts outside the CDR3, is EAGVAQSPRYKIIEKRQSVAFWCNPISGHATLYWYQQILGQGPKLLIQFQNNGVVDDSQLPKDRFSAERLKGVDSTLKIQPAKLEDSAVYLCASSFGYMNTEAFFGQGTRLTVV.

The V call is TRBV28, the J call TRBJ1-5; 9 bases match TRBD1. Trimming removed 7 bases from V and 2 bases from J; junction bases left unmatched: 9. CDR3 length: 16 residues. The germline V gene encodes CDR1 MDHEN and CDR2 SYDVKM. CDR3 residues: CASIGRGQGGNQPQHF. CDR3 in DNA: TGTGCCAGCATTGGCCGGGGACAGGGAGGCAATCAGCCCCAGCATTTT.

This clonotype appeared a few times. The chain carries TRBV6-1 and TRBJ1-5; 7 bases are shared with TRBD1. The V segment lost 6 bases and the J segment 3 bases; nucleotides outside the gene matches: 8. The CDR3 covers 15 residues. From germline, CDR1 is MNHNS and CDR2 SASEGT. The CDR3 sequence: CASRRNGQDNQPQHF. CDR3 in DNA: TGTGCCAGCAGGCGTAACGGACAGGACAATCAGCCCCAGCATTTT.

The V gene is TRBV4-1, the J gene TRBJ1-2, with D maybe TRBD1 (5 bases). Trimming shortened V by 1 base and J by 7 bases, and 13 bases separated the two germline ends. CDR3 size: 14 residues. Germline CDR1 is MGHRA and CDR2 is YSYEKL. The CDR3 region has the DNA TGCGCCAGCAGCCAAGTCAGTCGGGGGATTGGCTACACCTTC. This gives the protein CASSQVSRGIGYTF.

This clonotype was picked up many times. V and J are TRBV19 and TRBJ1-5; D is undetermined. The CDR3 has 15 residues. CDR1 is LNHDA and CDR2 is SQIVND in the germline V gene (reference sequence). Trimming took 0 bases from V and 7 from J, leaving 13 bases between them. CDR3: CASSIERSSRQPQHF. CDR3 DNA sequence: TGTGCCAGTAGTATAGAGAGGAGTAGCAGGCAGCCCCAGCATTTT.

The table lists this clonotype with many counts. The chain uses TRBV27 and TRBJ2-2; D may be TRBD1 or TRBD2 (6 bases each). Germline V gene lookup returns CDR1 MNHEY and CDR2 SMNVEV (reference sequence). V dropped 2 bases and J dropped 7 bases, with 14 bases sitting between them. The CDR3 is 15 residues long. CDR3 region: CASSLGQGRSGELFF. The DNA for the CDR3 is TGTGCCAGCAGTTTAGGGCAGGGGAGGAGCGGGGAGCTGTTTTTT.

Notes on this clonotype: Since the CDR3 does not end with the conserved phenylalanine or tryptophan, this likely comes from a read error. This chain links TRBV11-2 with TRBJ2-7; 7 bases line up with TRBD1. Germline-derived CDR1 and CDR2 are SGHAT and FQNNGV. The CDR3 loop spans 13 amino acids. V shed 6 bases, J shed 0 bases, and the junction held 2 bases outside the gene matches. CDR3 residues: CASSRDSSYEQYY. CDR3 in DNA: TGTGCCAGCAGTCGGGACAGCTCCTACGAGCAGTACTAC.

This chain joins TRBV20-1 and TRBJ2-5, with D possibly matching TRBD1 (6 bases). Germline V gives CDR1 DFQATT, CDR2 SNEGSKA (reference sequence). The CDR3 has 17 amino acids. V lost 1 base and J lost 5, with 23 bases in between. The CDR3, as DNA: TGCAGTGCTAGAGGGGCAGGGGCAACGCTACCAAGCGAGACCCAGTACTTC. This codes for CSARGAGATLPSETQYF.

A few counts support this clonotype. The chain is built from TRBV5-1 and TRBJ1-6; no clear D. From germline, CDR1 is SGHRS and CDR2 YFSETQ. This CDR3 is built from 13 residues. V lost 0 bases and J lost 14, with 12 bases in between. For the CDR3, the DNA is TGCGCCAGCAGCTTGGACGGGCTGGCGGCCCTCCACTTT. Amino acids: CASSLDGLAALHF.

Only a few counts were recorded for this clonotype. V and J are TRBV18 and TRBJ2-3, with no clear D. Germline V gives CDR1 KGHSH, CDR2 LQKENI. The germline V and J ends were trimmed by 2 bases and 4 bases, with 7 bases remaining between them. CDR3 length: 13 residues. This CDR3 reads CASSPVKADTQYF. The CDR3 coding sequence is TGTGCCAGCTCACCAGTCAAGGCAGATACGCAGTATTTT. Combining the CDR3 with reference TRBV18 and TRBJ2-3 gives the whole variable domain NAGVMQNPRHLVRRRGQEARLRCSPMKGHSHVYWYRQLPEEGLKFMVYLQKENIIDESGMPKERFSAEFPKEGPSILRIQQVVRGDSAAYFCASSPVKADTQYFGPGTRLTVL.

This clonotype was seen ten or more times. The chain employs TRBV20-1 and TRBJ1-2; the D gene is possibly TRBD1 (5 bases). Trimming stripped 5 bases from V and 1 base from J, with 11 bases between. The germline V gene encodes CDR1 DFQATT and CDR2 SNEGSKA (reference sequence). The CDR3 totals 13 residues. CDR3: CSAWDRRNYGYTF. The CDR3, as DNA: TGCAGTGCTTGGGACCGACGTAACTATGGCTACACCTTC.

This clonotype was seen repeatedly, ten times or more. This chain uses TRBV11-2 with TRBJ1-2, with TRBD1 matching over 9 bases. Unmatched junction bases numbered 8, after V lost 5 bases and J lost 4 bases. Germline V gene sequence: CDR1 SGHAT, CDR2 FQNNGV. The CDR3 is 15 amino acids. The CDR3 reads CASSQTGGGRYGYTF. CDR3 DNA: TGTGCCAGCAGCCAAACAGGGGGCGGCCGCTATGGCTACACCTTC. The variable domain in full, completed from reference TRBV11-2 and TRBJ1-2, reads EAGVAQSPRYKIIEKRQSVAFWCNPISGHATLYWYQQILGQGPKLLIQFQNNGVVDDSQLPKDRFSAERLKGVDSTLKIQPAKLEDSAVYLCASSQTGGGRYGYTFGSGTRLTVV.

This clonotype was observed many times. The V and J genes are TRBV30 and TRBJ1-2, with D hard to call. Between the trimmed V and J ends, which lost 0 bases and 8 bases, there was a span of 19 bases. This CDR3 has 15 amino acids. CDR1 is GTSNPN, CDR2 SVGIG, per germline (reference sequence). The CDR3 reads CAWSVSPVSSGGYTF. CDR3 sequence (DNA): TGTGCCTGGAGTGTCAGCCCTGTCTCATCGGGAGGCTACACCTTC.